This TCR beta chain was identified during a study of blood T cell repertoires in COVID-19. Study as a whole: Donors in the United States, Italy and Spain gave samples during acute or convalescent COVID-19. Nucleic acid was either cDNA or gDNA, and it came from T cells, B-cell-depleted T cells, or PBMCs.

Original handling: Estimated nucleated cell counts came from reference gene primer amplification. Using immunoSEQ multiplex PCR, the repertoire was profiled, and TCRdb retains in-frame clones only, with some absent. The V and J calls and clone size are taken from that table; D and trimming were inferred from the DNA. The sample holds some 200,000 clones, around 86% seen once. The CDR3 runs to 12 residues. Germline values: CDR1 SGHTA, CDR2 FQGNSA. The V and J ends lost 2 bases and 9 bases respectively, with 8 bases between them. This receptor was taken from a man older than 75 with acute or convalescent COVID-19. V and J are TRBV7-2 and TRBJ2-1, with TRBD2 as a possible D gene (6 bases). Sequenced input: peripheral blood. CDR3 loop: CASSLLGGEQFF. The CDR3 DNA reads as TGTGCCAGCAGCTTATTGGGGGGTGAGCAGTTCTTC. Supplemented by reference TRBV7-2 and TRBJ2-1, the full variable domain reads GAGVSQSPSNKVTEKGKDVELRCDPISGHTALYWYRQSLGQGLEFLIYFQGNSAPDKSGLPSDRFSAERTGGSVSTLTIQRTQQEDSAVYLCASSLLGGEQFFGPGTRLTVL.